This paragraph covers one T cell receptor beta chain sequence. This clone occurred once. What this receptor recognizes is not known. Nothing much larger sits one base from this clone, and base qualities are not available. Whole blood was collected in K2EDTA tubes by collaborating institutions according to the institutions' own protocols. For TCRbeta analysis, collaborator samples were shipped as frozen whole blood, as isolated PBMCs, or as DNA extracted from either sample type. The sample is drawn from a study of blood T cell repertoires in COVID-19 (dated by TCRdb to 2018 to 2021). For context, the study as a whole: The collaborator samples originated in the United States, Italy and Spain and spanned the acute and convalescent phases of COVID-19. The material from the prospective study consisted of cDNA or gDNA derived from T cells, B-cell-depleted T cells, or PBMCs. The dataset comprised deeply sampled blood TCRbeta repertoires from subjects exposed to, actively infected with, or recovered from COVID-19. A freely available public database, intended as a resource for researchers studying the immune response to SARS-CoV-2, is where the repertoires were released. Samples were obtained from the ongoing ImmuneRACE study (first 160 participants) and from roughly 1,300 subjects provided by 6 global collaborators. Nearly every sample came with metadata listing a de-identified subject ID, COVID-19 status, age in years and sex. Where HLA class I and class II types were available, the types were taken from metadata supplied by the sample provider, not from assay-based typing. What the authors observed across the whole study: The quantity of clinical and demographic metadata differed by source and by participant and was supplied without curation.

TCRbeta CDR3 regions were amplified from genomic DNA by means of the immunoSEQ Assay, a bias-controlled multiplex PCR. The published analysis was carried out like this. The number of nucleated cells in each sample was estimated from the amplification of reference gene primers within the assay. To quantify the absolute abundance of each unique TCRbeta CDR3 rearrangement, sequence reads were collapsed and filtered. Productive Simpson clonality was computed per sample as the square root of Simpson's diversity index over productive rearrangements. Not all clones reach the TCRdb copy of this immuneACCESS table, which keeps in-frame sequences only. Checked studies attribute under half of the gap to unresolved V genes and leave the rest unexplained. The V and J calls and the clone size are those of that table, but D and trimming were determined from the DNA. The sample records some 200,000 clones, 60% to 85% of which are singletons. The ten largest clones represent 7% to 8.5% of the sample.

The TCR was taken from a woman aged 70 to 79 with acute or convalescent COVID-19. Sequenced input: peripheral blood.

For the CDR3, the sequence is CASSSPGGGQETQYF. The nucleotide sequence reads TGTGCCAGCAGCTCCCCCGGGGGGGGTCAAGAGACCCAGTACTTC. The chain is assembled from TRBV9 and TRBJ2-5; TRBD2 fits 8 bases in the junction. V is pruned by 4 bases and J by 2 bases, leaving 7 bases of the junction without a gene match. There are 15 amino acids in the CDR3, from cysteine to phenylalanine inclusive. Just the 45-base CDR3 DNA is kept, in frame starting at base 1. The germline V gene provides CDR1 SGDLS and CDR2 YYNGEE.